This paragraph covers one T cell receptor (beta chain) sequence. This specimen belongs to a study of blood T cell repertoires in COVID-19. About the study: Material from acute and convalescent COVID-19 was sourced from the United States, Italy and Spain. Sources were T cells, B-cell-depleted T cells, or PBMCs; the material itself was cDNA or gDNA.

Per the study methods: From reference gene primer amplification, estimates of nucleated cell counts were derived. Sequencing was performed with immunoSEQ multiplex PCR; in TCRdb, only in-frame clones are kept and a portion is missing. That table is the source of V, J and clone size, and D and trimming were worked out from the DNA. The sample includes 150,000 or so clones, roughly 91% seen only once; the top ten take about 4.5%. The CDR3 spans 17 residues. In germline, CDR1 is LGHNA, CDR2 YNFKEQ. The V and J ends lost 1 base and 7 bases, in that order; junction bases with no gene match: 8. Seattle patient enrollment occurred during active infection, with longitudinal follow-up thereafter.

Sequencing was done on a sample of peripheral blood. V is TRBV4-2 and J is TRBJ1-6, with 9 bases matching TRBD1. This receptor was obtained from a man in his fifties or sixties with COVID-19, enrolled during active disease. The CDR3 is CASSQAPGTGMNSPLHF. DNA for the CDR3: TGTGCCAGCAGCCAAGCCCCGGGGACAGGGATGAATTCACCCCTCCACTTT.